This T cell receptor beta chain emerged from a study of neurological immune-mediated disorders. Study results and limitations: Multiple sclerosis was found to have the least TCR clonal expansion, below healthy controls, and HTLV-1-associated myelopathy the most. None of the CDR3 amino acid sequences of expanded clones recurred across subjects, suggesting private repertoires in all groups.

This clonotype was detected many times. The antigen is not known. The making of cDNA relied on 5'RACE with 10-nucleotide random UMIs. Over 170 million TCR-beta sequences from 15-18 subjects came from every sequencing run. TCRdb fed the 5' RACE reads into MiXCR, producing one record per CDR3 protein. The table records about 10,000 distinct CDR3 sequences, around 20% of them present only once. The CDR3 runs 16 residues. The germline V gene has CDR1 DFQATT and CDR2 SNEGSKA (reference sequence). V shed 0 bases, J shed 5 bases, and the junction held 9 bases outside the gene matches. Source material: CD8+ T cells from blood. The source of this sequence is a woman in her fifties or sixties with HTLV-1-associated myelopathy (HAM/TSP). The chain links TRBV20-1 to TRBJ2-5; 10 nucleotides align to TRBD1. CDR3 loop: CSARDVRTGGFETQYF. The CDR3, as DNA: TGCAGTGCTAGAGACGTTAGGACAGGGGGTTTTGAGACCCAGTACTTC.